This record looks at one TCR beta chain sequence and its context. Its antigen remains unknown. These data originate in a study of OX40 agonist ivuxolimab in advanced cancers. Overall study findings and caveats: On average, CD8+ T cells showed a greater number of expanded clones than CD4+. Among the lowest peripheral clonal expansion occurred in 0.1-3.0 mg/kg partial responders.

This CDR3 spans 14 amino acids. Looked up from germline, CDR1 is SGHRS and CDR2 is YFSETQ. V lost 5 bases and J lost 6, with 15 bases in between. Profiling relied on immunoSEQ multiplex PCR, and the TCRdb table lists in-frame clones only, not all of them. The sample contains about 61,000 clones, roughly four fifths of which appear only once. Specimen: CD4+ or CD8+ T cells sorted from blood, collected in a trial of the OX40 agonist ivuxolimab. The clonotype was recovered from an adult with an advanced solid tumor such as melanoma, head and neck, liver or kidney cancer. The V and J genes are TRBV5-1 and TRBJ2-1; D not resolved. The CDR3 DNA sequence: TGCGCCAGCAGAACCGGGCCCTCCACCAATGAGCAGTTCTTC. As protein: CASRTGPSTNEQFF.